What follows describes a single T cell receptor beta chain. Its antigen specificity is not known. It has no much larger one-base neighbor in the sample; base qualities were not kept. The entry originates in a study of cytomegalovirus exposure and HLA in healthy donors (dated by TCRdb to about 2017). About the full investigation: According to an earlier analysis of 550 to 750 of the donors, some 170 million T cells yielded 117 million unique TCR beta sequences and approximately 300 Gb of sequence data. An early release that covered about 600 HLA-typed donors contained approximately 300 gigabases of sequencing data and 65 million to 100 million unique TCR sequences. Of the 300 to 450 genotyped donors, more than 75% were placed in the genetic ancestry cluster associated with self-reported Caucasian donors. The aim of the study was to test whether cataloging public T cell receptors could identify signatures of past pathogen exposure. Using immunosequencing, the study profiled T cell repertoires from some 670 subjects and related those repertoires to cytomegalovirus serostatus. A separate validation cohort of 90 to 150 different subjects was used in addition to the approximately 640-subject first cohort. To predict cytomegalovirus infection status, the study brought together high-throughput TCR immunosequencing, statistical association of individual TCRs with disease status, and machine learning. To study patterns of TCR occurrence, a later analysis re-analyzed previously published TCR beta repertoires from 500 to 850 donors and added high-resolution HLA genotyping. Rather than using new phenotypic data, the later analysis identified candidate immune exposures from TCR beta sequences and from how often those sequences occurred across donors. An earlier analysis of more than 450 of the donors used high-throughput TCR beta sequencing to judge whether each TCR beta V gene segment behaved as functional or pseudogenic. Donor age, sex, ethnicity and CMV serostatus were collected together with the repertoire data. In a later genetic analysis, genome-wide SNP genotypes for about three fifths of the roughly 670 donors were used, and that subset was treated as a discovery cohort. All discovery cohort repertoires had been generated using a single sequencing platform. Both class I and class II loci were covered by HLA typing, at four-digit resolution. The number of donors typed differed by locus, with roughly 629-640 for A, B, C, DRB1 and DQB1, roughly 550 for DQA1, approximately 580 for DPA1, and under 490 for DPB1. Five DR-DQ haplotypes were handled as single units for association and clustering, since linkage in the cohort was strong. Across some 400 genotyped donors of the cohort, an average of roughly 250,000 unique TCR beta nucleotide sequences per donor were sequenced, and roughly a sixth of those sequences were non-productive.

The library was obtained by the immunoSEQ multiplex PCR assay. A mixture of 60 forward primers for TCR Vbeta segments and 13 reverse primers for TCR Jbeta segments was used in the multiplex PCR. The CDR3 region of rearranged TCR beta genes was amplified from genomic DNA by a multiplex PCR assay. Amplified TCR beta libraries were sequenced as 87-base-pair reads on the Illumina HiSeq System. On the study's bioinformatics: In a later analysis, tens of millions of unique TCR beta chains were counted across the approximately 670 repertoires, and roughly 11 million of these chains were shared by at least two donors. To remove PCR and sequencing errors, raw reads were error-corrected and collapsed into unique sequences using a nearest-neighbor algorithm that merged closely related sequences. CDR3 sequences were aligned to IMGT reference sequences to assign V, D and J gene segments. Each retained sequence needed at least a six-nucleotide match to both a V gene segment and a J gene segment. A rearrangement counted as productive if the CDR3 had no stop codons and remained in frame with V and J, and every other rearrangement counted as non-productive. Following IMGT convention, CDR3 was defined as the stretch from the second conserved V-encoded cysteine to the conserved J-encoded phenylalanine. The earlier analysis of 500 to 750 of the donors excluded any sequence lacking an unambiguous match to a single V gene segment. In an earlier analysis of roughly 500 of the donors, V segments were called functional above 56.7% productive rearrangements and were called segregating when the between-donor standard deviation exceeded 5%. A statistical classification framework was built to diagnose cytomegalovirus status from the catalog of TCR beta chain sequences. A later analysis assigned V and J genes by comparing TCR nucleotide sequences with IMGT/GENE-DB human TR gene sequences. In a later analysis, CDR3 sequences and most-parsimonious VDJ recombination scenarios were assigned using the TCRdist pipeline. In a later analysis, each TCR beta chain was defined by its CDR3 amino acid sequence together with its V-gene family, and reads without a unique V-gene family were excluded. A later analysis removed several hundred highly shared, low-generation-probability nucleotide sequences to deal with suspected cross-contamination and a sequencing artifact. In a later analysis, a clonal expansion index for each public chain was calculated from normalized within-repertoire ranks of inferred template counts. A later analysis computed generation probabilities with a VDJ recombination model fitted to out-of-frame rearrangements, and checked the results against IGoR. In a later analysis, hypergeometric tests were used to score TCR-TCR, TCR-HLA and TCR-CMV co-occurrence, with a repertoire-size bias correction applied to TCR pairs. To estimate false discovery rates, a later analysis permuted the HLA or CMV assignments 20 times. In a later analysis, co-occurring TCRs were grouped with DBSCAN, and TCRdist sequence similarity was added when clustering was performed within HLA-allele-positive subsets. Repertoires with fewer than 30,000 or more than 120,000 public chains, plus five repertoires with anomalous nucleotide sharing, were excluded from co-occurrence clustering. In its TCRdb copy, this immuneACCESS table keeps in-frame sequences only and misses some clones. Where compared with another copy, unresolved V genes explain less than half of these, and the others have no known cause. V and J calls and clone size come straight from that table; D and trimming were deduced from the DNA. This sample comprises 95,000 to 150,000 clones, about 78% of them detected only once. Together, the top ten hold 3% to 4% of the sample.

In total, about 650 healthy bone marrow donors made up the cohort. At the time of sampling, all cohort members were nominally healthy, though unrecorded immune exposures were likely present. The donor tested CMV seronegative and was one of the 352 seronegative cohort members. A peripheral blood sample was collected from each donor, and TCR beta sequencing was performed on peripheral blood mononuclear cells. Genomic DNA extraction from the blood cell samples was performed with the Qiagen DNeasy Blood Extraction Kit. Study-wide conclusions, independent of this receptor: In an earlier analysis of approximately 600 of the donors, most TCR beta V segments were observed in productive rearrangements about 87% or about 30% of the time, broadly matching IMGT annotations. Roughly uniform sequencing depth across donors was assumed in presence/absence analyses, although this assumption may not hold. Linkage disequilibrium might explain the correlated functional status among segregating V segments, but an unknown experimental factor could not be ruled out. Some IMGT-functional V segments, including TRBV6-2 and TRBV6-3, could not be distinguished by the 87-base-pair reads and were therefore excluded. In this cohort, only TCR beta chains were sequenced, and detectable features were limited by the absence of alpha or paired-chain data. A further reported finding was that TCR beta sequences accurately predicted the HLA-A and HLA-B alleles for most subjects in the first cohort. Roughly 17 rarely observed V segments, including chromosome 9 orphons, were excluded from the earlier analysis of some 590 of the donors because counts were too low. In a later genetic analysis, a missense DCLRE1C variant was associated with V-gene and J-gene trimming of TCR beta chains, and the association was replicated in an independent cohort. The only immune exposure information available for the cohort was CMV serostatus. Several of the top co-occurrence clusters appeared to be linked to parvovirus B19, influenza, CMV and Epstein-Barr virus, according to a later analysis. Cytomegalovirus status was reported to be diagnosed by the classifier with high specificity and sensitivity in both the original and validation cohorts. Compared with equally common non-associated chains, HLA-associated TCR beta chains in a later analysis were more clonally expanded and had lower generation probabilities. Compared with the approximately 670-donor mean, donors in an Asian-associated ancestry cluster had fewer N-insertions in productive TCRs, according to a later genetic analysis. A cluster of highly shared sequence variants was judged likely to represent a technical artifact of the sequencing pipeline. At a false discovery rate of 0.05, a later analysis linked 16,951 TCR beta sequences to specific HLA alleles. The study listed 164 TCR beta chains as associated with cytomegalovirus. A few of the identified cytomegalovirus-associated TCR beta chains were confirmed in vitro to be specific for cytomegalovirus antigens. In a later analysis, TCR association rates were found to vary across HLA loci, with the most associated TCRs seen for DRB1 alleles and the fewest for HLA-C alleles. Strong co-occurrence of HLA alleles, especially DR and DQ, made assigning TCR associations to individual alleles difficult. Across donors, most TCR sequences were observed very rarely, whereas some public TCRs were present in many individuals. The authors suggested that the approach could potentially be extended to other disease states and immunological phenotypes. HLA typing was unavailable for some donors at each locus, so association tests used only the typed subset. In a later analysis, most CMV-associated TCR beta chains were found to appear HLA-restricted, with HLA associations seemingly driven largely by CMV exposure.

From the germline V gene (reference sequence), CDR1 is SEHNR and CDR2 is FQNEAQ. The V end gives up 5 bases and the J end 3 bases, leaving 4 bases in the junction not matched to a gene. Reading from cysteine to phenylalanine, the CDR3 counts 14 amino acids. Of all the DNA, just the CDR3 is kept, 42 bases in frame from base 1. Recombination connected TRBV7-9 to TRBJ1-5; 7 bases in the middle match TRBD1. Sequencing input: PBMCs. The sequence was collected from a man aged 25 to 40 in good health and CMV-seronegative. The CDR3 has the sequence CASSEGQTNQPQHF. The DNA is TGTGCCAGCAGCGAGGGACAGACCAATCAGCCCCAGCATTTT.